The sequence of this T cell receptor (beta chain) was determined in a study of OX40 agonist ivuxolimab in advanced cancers. Across the whole study: A history of anti-PD-1, anti-PD-L1 or anti-CTLA-4 therapy was acceptable, and roughly 40% had some.

Baseline, cycle 4 day 1, and cycle 7 day 1 were the blood sampling points. General study results and limits: Some nonresponders additionally presented with little normalized T-cell clonal expansion.

The CDR3 consists of 15 residues. CDR1 is SGHKS and CDR2 is YYEKEE in the germline V gene (reference sequence). Trimming cost V 3 bases and J 3 bases, with 16 bases left between them. Assay used: immunoSEQ multiplex PCR; TCRdb lists only in-frame clones, some missing. The sample yields around 32,000 clones, approximately 89% seen once. Worth noting for this clone: Its specificity is unknown.

Material: CD4+ or CD8+ T cells sorted from blood, obtained in a trial of the OX40 agonist ivuxolimab. The sequence came from an adult with an advanced solid tumor such as melanoma, head and neck, liver or kidney cancer. The gene calls are TRBV5-5 and TRBJ2-7, with D possibly being TRBD1 (6 bases). The DNA for the CDR3 is TGTGCCAGCAGCTACCACAGGGAAACAGTCTACGAGCAGTACTTC. The encoded protein is CASSYHRETVYEQYF.